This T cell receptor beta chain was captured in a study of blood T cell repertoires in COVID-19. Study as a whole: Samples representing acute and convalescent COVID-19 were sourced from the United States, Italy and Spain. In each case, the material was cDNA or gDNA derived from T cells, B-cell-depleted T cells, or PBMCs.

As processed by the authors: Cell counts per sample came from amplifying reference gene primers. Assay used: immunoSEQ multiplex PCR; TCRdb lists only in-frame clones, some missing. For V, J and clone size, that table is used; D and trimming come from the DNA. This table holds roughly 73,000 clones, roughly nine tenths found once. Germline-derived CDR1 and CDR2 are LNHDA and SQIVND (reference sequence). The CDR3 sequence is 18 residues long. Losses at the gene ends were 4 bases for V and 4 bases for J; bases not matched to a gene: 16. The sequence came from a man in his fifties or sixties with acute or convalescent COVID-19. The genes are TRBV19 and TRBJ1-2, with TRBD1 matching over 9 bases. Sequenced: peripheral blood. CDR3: CASSTFGDRVVGGYGYTF. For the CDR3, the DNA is TGTGCCAGTAGTACCTTCGGGGACAGGGTGGTTGGTGGCTATGGCTACACCTTC.